The clone carrying this TCR beta chain showed up just a few times. Its target is unknown. This sample was taken from a study of T cells in Graves' hyperthyroidism and ophthalmopathy. Study-wide findings and caveats: Ophthalmopathy could be told apart from stable hyperthyroidism with a 13 V-J model. Among thyroid clonotypes expanded above 0.001, most also appeared in blood.

Unmatched junction bases numbered 2, after V lost 0 bases and J lost 4 bases. Per the germline V gene, CDR1 is WSHSY and CDR2 is SAAADI. There are 14 residues in the CDR3. There were TCR beta CDR3 regions amplified from RNA transcripts. HTBI primers were employed in a first-round RT-PCR of the TCR CDR3. TCRdb passed the multiplex PCR reads through MiXCR, listing each CDR3 protein once. This sample has 400,000 or so distinct CDR3 sequences, with roughly 14% found just once. Sequencing was performed on blood. The chain couples TRBV10-2 to TRBJ1-2, with TRBD1 matching over 7 bases. The sequence came from a woman in her thirties with Graves' ophthalmopathy. The CDR3 DNA is TGCGCCAGCAGTGAGTCGGGACAGATCTATGGCTACACCTTC. Its protein is CASSESGQIYGYTF.